The 14 T cell receptor beta chains reported below all come from one sample, sequenced in a study of T-cell reconstitution after alpha-beta-depleted transplantation in children. TCRbeta library preparation incorporated unique molecular identifiers. TCRdb reprocessed the PCR reads with MiXCR, giving one entry per CDR3 protein. The data contain 150,000 to 250,000 distinct CDR3 sequences, 14% to 15% of them singletons. This material consisted of PBMCs from the stem cell graft donor, taken from the stem cell graft. These receptors were obtained from a human donor who donated a stem cell graft to a child with acute lymphoblastic leukemia.

This clonotype was seen at least ten times. V usage is TRBV6-5 and J usage is TRBJ2-5; D possibly corresponds to TRBD2 (6 bases). Germline V lookup: CDR1 MNHEY, CDR2 SVGAGI. CDR3 size: 16 residues. The V gene lost 2 bases and the J gene lost 1 base, with 14 bases spanning the gap. The CDR3 loop is CASSYEVAEPQETQYF. As DNA, the CDR3 is TGTGCCAGCAGTTACGAGGTAGCGGAGCCCCAAGAGACCCAGTACTTC.

In this sample, this clonotype turned up many times. V gene TRBV6-5 combines with J gene TRBJ2-2; 8 bases align to TRBD2. Germline CDR1 and CDR2: MNHEY and SVGAGI. The J segment lost 1 base and the V segment lost 3 bases, leaving 13 bases of the junction unmatched. The CDR3 loop spans 19 amino acids. The CDR3 region is CASSYGASGPRLNTGELFF. In DNA, the CDR3 is TGTGCCAGCAGTTATGGGGCTAGCGGGCCGAGACTGAACACCGGGGAGCTGTTTTTT.

The CDR3 loop reads CASSPRQGTDTQYF. The CDR3 DNA sequence: TGTGCCAGCTCACCGCGACAGGGGACAGATACGCAGTATTTT. The J gene is TRBJ2-3, the V gene TRBV18; 8 bases line up with TRBD1. The CDR3 has 14 amino acids. CDR1 and CDR2 from the germline V gene are KGHSH and LQKENI. The junction had 2 bases not matched to a gene; V was cut back by 3 bases and J by 3 bases.

At least ten counts were recorded for this clonotype. CDR3 region: CASSLFGGRTTEAFF. The CDR3 bases are TGTGCCAGCAGTTTATTTGGGGGGAGGACCACTGAAGCTTTCTTT. The chain joins TRBV28 to TRBJ1-1; D perhaps matches TRBD1 (5 bases). Germline V gene sequence: CDR1 MDHEN, CDR2 SYDVKM. The CDR3 spans 15 residues. Trimming stripped 1 base from V and 4 bases from J, with 13 bases between.

This clonotype was recorded many times. The chain couples TRBV12-3 or TRBV12-4 to TRBJ1-1, with D possibly TRBD1 on 5 matching bases. V shed 4 bases and J shed 0 bases, with 15 bases lying between them. The CDR3 sequence is 16 residues long. As DNA, the CDR3 is TGTGCCAGCAGTTCAGTAAGGGGACTTCTGAACACTGAAGCTTTCTTT. This gives the protein CASSSVRGLLNTEAFF.

This clonotype was picked up many times. The chain recombines TRBV7-8 with TRBJ2-5; 8 bases map to TRBD2. Germline CDR1 SGHVS, CDR2 FQNEAQ. Unmatched junction bases numbered 16, after V lost 6 bases and J lost 4 bases. The CDR3 extends over 17 amino acids. The DNA for the CDR3 is TGTGCCAGCAGTGTGGGACTAGGGGTATTAAATCCAGAGACCCAGTACTTC. It yields the protein CASSVGLGVLNPETQYF.

A few counts support this clonotype. The chain is built from TRBV7-2 and TRBJ1-6; D may be TRBD1 (5 bases). From germline, CDR1 is SGHTA and CDR2 FQGNSA. Between the trimmed V and J ends, which lost 3 bases and 5 bases, there was a span of 14 bases. The CDR3 sequence is 16 residues long. CDR3 nucleotides: TGTGCCAGCAGCTTCCGTCCGGGGCGGGATAATTCACCCCTCCACTTT. This translates into CASSFRPGRDNSPLHF. The whole variable domain, filled in from reference TRBV7-2 and TRBJ1-6, reads GAGVSQSPSNKVTEKGKDVELRCDPISGHTALYWYRQSLGQGLEFLIYFQGNSAPDKSGLPSDRFSAERTGGSVSTLTIQRTQQEDSAVYLCASSFRPGRDNSPLHFGNGTRLTVT.

This clonotype was recorded at least ten times. J is TRBJ2-7 and V is TRBV12-3 or TRBV12-4; D uncertain. The germline V and J ends were trimmed by 5 bases and 7 bases, with 15 bases remaining between them. The CDR3 is made up of 13 amino acids. DNA for the CDR3: TGTGCCAGCAGTCCCTACACGACGGCTGAGCAGTACTTC. Encoded protein: CASSPYTTAEQYF.

This clonotype was recorded at least ten times. This chain joins TRBV29-1 and TRBJ2-3; tentatively, D is TRBD1 (5 bases). The V gene's germline CDR1 is SQVTM and CDR2 ANQGSEA. Between the trimmed V and J ends, which lost 5 bases and 1 base, there was a span of 10 bases. The CDR3 contains 13 residues. The CDR3 loop is CSVPTGRTDTQYF. CDR3 in DNA: TGCAGCGTTCCCACAGGTCGCACAGATACGCAGTATTTT.

For this clonotype: This may arise from a read error, as a much more abundant clone is one base away. This CDR3 is missing its conserved last phenylalanine or tryptophan, likely due to a read error. V is TRBV4-1 and J is TRBJ2-7; D ambiguous. Germline V gene data show CDR1 as MGHRA and CDR2 as YSYEKL. The CDR3 is made up of 17 amino acids. V dropped 5 bases and J dropped 1 base, with 21 bases sitting between them. The CDR3 is CASSYDRARTESYEQYL. CDR3 bases: TGCGCCAGCAGCTACGATCGGGCTAGGACGGAATCCTACGAGCAGTACTTG.

In this sample, this clonotype turned up many times. This rearrangement joins TRBV27 to TRBJ1-1; D remains unclear. Trimming pared 3 bases from V and 1 base from J, leaving 9 bases between. CDR1 MNHEY and CDR2 SMNVEV come from the germline V gene (reference sequence). The CDR3 totals 14 residues. The DNA of the CDR3 is TGTGCCAGCAGTTTCTCCAAAGGGAACACTGAAGCTTTCTTT. Protein product: CASSFSKGNTEAFF.

This clonotype was seen at least ten times. The junction departs from the called germline gene at one end, perhaps through a read error. V and J are TRBV7-6 and TRBJ2-3; 10 bases line up with TRBD2. Germline lookup yields CDR1 SGHVS and CDR2 FNYEAQ. The CDR3 spans 12 residues. The CDR3 coding sequence is TGTGCCAGCAGCCCACAGCGGGAGGGGGACAATTTT. This encodes CASSPQREGDNF.

This clonotype appeared many times. The chain has TRBV5-1 and TRBJ2-5, with D perhaps being TRBD1 or TRBD2 (6 bases each). Trimming removed 1 base from V and 1 base from J, with 8 bases in between. The CDR3 runs to 14 residues. Germline CDR1 reads SGHRS; CDR2 reads YFSETQ. CDR3 region: CASSLKGGQETQYF. CDR3 bases: TGCGCCAGCAGCTTGAAGGGGGGCCAAGAGACCCAGTACTTC.

This clonotype was recorded a few times. This chain joins TRBV10-1 and TRBJ2-7; 7 nucleotides align to TRBD1. Unmatched junction bases numbered 31, after V lost 4 bases and J lost 1 base. In germline, CDR1 is WNHNN, CDR2 SYGVQD (reference sequence). This CDR3 is built from 23 residues. As DNA, the CDR3 is TGCGCCAGCAGTGGTCCTCTGGAATTCCACCGGGACAGTAAAGCCCCAGGATCCTACGAGCAGTACTTC. Its protein product is CASSGPLEFHRDSKAPGSYEQYF.